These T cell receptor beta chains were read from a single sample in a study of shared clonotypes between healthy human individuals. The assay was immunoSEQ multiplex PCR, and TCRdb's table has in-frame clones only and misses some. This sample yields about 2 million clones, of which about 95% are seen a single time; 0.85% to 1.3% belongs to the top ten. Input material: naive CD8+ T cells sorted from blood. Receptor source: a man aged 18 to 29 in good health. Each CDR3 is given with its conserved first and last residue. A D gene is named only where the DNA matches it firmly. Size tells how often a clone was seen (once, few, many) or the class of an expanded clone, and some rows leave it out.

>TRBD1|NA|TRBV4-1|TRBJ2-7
CASSLDRGSSYEQYF
TGCGCCAGCAGCCTAGACAGGGGAAGCTCCTACGAGCAGTACTTC
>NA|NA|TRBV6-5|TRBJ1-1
CASSVGGEGTEAFF
TGTGCCAGCAGTGTCGGAGGGGAAGGGACTGAAGCTTTCTTT
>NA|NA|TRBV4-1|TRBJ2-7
CASSQGMDRDVYF
TGCGCCAGCAGCCAAGGTATGGACAGAGACGTTTACTTC
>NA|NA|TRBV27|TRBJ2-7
CASSFGGRVYEQYF
TGTGCCAGCAGTTTCGGTGGCAGGGTTTACGAGCAGTACTTC
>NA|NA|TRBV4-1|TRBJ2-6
CASSPSDSGANVLTF
TGCGCCAGCAGCCCCAGTGACTCTGGGGCCAACGTCCTGACTTTC
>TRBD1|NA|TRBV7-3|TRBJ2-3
CASSLRVDRYTDTQYF
TGTGCCAGCAGCTTAAGAGTGGACAGGTACACAGATACGCAGTATTTT
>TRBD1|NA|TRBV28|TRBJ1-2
CASSLHKGQGTTRGYTF
TGTGCCAGCAGTTTACATAAGGGACAGGGGACCACAAGGGGCTACACCTTC
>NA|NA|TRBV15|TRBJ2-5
CATSKLEIGGKETQYF
TGTGCCACCAGCAAGTTGGAAATAGGGGGGAAAGAGACCCAGTACTTC
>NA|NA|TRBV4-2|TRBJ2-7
CASSQGSGAYEQYF
TGTGCCAGCAGCCAAGGTTCAGGGGCCTACGAGCAGTACTTC
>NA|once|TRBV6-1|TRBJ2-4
CASSEFDGSIQYF
TGTGCCAGCAGTGAATTCGATGGTTCGATTCAGTACTTC
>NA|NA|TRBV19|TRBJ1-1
CASSSRTEGTEAFF
TGTGCCAGTAGTTCCCGGACAGAGGGGACTGAAGCTTTCTTT
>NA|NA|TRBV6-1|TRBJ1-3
CASSDGWASGNTIYF
TGTGCCAGCAGTGATGGGTGGGCCTCTGGAAACACCATATATTTT
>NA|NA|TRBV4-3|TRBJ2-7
CASSQSSADRYEQYF
TGCGCCAGCAGCCAATCGTCGGCCGACAGATACGAGCAGTACTTC
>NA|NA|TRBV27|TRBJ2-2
CASSFLDTTGELFF
TGTGCCAGCAGTTTCTTGGACACCACCGGGGAGCTGTTTTTT
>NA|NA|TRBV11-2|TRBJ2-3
CASSPWTNTDTQYF
TGTGCCAGCAGTCCATGGACTAACACAGATACGCAGTATTTT
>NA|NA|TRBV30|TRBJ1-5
CAWSGGETSNQPQHF
TGTGCCTGGAGTGGGGGGGAGACTAGCAATCAGCCCCAGCATTTT
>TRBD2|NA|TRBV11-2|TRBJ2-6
CASSLGGGGPGANVLTF
TGTGCCAGCAGCTTAGGCGGCGGGGGGCCTGGGGCCAACGTCCTGACTTTC
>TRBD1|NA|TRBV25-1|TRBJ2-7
CASSSPGTGGSEQYF
TGTGCCAGCAGTTCCCCGGGGACAGGGGGTTCCGAGCAGTACTTC
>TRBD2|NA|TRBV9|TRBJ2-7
CASSPGGGAVDEQYF
TGTGCCAGCAGCCCCGGCGGGGGGGCCGTCGACGAGCAGTACTTC
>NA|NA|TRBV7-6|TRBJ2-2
CASRQEIDTGWLFF
TGTGCCAGCAGGCAAGAGATTGACACCGGGTGGCTGTTTTTT
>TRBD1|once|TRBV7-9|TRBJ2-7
CASSPGQGGHYEQYF
TGTGCCAGCAGCCCCGGACAGGGGGGGCACTACGAGCAGTACTTC
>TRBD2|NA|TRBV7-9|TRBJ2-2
CASSLETGLVNTGELFF
TGTGCCAGCAGCTTAGAAACGGGACTAGTTAACACCGGGGAGCTGTTTTTT
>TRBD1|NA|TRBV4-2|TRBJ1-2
CASSQFGQGDGYTF
TGTGCCAGCAGCCAGTTCGGACAGGGGGATGGCTACACCTTC
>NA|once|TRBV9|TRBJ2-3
CASSVGVSSTDTQYF
TGTGCCAGCAGCGTAGGTGTGTCGAGCACAGATACGCAGTATTTT
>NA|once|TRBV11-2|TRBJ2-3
CASSPGTYSTDTQYF
TGTGCCAGCAGCCCGGGGACGTATAGCACAGATACGCAGTATTTT
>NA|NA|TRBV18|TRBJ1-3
CASSPRDTDSGNTIYF
TGTGCCAGCTCACCCCGGGACACCGACTCTGGAAACACCATATATTTT
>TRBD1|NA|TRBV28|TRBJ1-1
CASSLVLAGGAFF
TGTGCCAGCAGTTTGGTCCTCGCAGGGGGAGCTTTCTTT
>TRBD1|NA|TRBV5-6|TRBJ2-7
CASSPDRVLIYEQYF
TGTGCCAGCAGCCCTGACAGGGTTCTCATCTACGAGCAGTACTTC
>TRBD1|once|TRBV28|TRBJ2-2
CASRGTGKTGELFF
TGTGCCAGCAGGGGGACAGGGAAGACCGGGGAGCTGTTTTTT
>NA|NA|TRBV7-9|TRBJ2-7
CASSPSWAGYEQYF
TGTGCCAGCAGCCCTAGCTGGGCTGGCTACGAGCAGTACTTC
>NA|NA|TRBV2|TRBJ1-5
CASSETNGGQPQHF
TGTGCCAGCAGTGAAACTAACGGAGGCCAGCCCCAGCATTTT
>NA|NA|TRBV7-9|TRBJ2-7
CASSPHGTQYEQYF
TGTGCCAGCAGCCCCCACGGGACACAATACGAGCAGTACTTC
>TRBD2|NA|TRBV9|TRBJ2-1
CASSGGTSGSINEQFF
TGTGCCAGCAGCGGAGGGACTAGCGGATCTATCAATGAGCAGTTCTTC
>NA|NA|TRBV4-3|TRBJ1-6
CASSEYQYNSPLHF
TGCGCCAGCAGCGAATATCAGTATAATTCACCCCTCCACTTT
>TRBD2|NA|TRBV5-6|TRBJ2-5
CASSPWGGQETQYF
TGTGCCAGCAGCCCCTGGGGGGGACAAGAGACCCAGTACTTC
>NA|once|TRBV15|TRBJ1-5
CATSTNSNQPQHF
TGTGCCACCAGCACCAATAGCAATCAGCCCCAGCATTTT
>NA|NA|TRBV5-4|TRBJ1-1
CASSYSIGTDYMNTEAFF
TGTGCCAGCAGCTATAGTATCGGGACGGATTACATGAACACTGAAGCTTTCTTT
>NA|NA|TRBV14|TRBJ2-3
CASSTGGLSTDTQYF
TGTGCCAGCAGTACCGGGGGCCTCAGCACAGATACGCAGTATTTT
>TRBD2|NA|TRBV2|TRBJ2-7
CASTPSGRLADEQYF
TGTGCCAGCACCCCTAGCGGGAGGCTGGCAGACGAGCAGTACTTC
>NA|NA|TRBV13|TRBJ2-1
CASSPKDTNEQFF
TGTGCCAGCAGCCCTAAAGACACCAATGAGCAGTTCTTC
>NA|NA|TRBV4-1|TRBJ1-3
CASSRGNTIYF
TGCGCCAGCAGCCGGGGAAACACCATATATTTT
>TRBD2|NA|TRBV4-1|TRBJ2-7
CASSQATSGGVYEQYF
TGCGCCAGCAGCCAAGCGACTAGCGGGGGGGTCTACGAGCAGTACTTC
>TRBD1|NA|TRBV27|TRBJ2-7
CASSLQGAYEQYF
TGTGCCAGCAGTTTACAGGGGGCGTACGAGCAGTACTTC
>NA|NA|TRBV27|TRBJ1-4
CASSSTGRSEKLFF
TGTGCCAGCAGTTCCACGGGAAGGAGTGAAAAACTGTTTTTT
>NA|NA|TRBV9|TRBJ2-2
CASSSSAGFVVGELFF
TGTGCCAGCAGTTCCTCGGCAGGGTTTGTGGTCGGGGAGCTGTTTTTT
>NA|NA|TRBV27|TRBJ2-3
CASSFRDPTDTQYF
TGTGCCAGCAGTTTCCGGGACCCCACGGATACGCAGTATTTT
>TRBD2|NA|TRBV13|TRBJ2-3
CASTATSEGPDTQYF
TGTGCCAGCACCGCGACTAGCGAAGGTCCAGATACGCAGTATTTT
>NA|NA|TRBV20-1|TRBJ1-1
CSATALEAFF
TGCAGTGCGACTGCCCTTGAAGCTTTCTTT
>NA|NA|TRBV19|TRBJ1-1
CASISRGRDTEAFF
TGTGCCAGTATTAGCCGGGGGCGAGACACTGAAGCTTTCTTT
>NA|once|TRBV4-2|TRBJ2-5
CASSQEDGQETQYF
TGTGCCAGCAGCCAAGAGGACGGACAAGAGACCCAGTACTTC